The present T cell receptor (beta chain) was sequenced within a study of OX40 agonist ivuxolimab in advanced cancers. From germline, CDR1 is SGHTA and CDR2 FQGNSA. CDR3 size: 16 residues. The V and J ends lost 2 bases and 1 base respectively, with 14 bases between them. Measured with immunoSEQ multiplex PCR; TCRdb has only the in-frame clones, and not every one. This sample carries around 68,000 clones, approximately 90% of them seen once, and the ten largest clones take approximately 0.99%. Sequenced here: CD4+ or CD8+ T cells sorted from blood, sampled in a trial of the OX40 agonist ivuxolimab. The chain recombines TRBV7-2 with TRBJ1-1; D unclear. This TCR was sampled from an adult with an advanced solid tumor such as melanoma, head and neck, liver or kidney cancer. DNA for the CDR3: TGTGCCAGCAGCTTAATGGCTTTTACTGGGAACACTGAAGCTTTCTTT. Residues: CASSLMAFTGNTEAFF.